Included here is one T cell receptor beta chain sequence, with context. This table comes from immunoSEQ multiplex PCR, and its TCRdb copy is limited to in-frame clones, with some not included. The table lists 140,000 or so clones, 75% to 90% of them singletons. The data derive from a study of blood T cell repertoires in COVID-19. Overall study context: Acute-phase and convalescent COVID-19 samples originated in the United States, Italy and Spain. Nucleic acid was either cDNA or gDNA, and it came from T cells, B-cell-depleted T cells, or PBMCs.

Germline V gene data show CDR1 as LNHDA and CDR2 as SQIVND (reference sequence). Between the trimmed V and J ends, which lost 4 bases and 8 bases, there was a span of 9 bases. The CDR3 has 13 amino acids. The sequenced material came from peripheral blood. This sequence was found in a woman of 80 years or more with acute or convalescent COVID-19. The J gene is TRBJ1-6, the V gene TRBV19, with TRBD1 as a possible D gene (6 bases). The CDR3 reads CASSNHRDSPLHF. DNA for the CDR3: TGTGCCAGTAGTAATCACAGGGATTCACCCCTCCACTTT. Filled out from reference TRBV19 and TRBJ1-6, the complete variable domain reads DGGITQSPKYLFRKEGQNVTLSCEQNLNHDAMYWYRQDPGQGLRLIYYSQIVNDFQKGDIAEGYSVSREKKESFPLTVTSAQKNPTAFYLCASSNHRDSPLHFGNGTRLTVT.